Listed below are T cell receptor beta chains from one sample, sequenced in a study of OX40 agonist ivuxolimab in advanced cancers. The repertoire was sequenced with immunoSEQ multiplex PCR; TCRdb's copy has only in-frame clones and lacks some. The sample contains 40,000 to 45,000 clones, approximately 80% of which appear only once. The source was CD4+ or CD8+ T cells sorted from blood, collected in a trial of the OX40 agonist ivuxolimab. Receptors were obtained from an adult with an advanced solid tumor such as melanoma, head and neck, liver or kidney cancer. The CDR3 runs from the conserved cysteine through the conserved F or W. Each record gives: V gene, D gene, clone size, J gene, CDR3 DNA, CDR3 protein. A D gene is named only where the DNA matches it firmly. Part of the rows lack a size; the others show once, few, many or a class for expanded clones.

V: TRBV9; D: NA; size: NA; J: TRBJ2-1; DNA: TGTGCCAGCAGCCCCATCGGTGAGCAGTTCTTC; CDR3: CASSPIGEQFF
V: TRBV15; D: NA; size: NA; J: TRBJ1-4; DNA: TGTGCCACCAGCTCGGGGCTACGGGGTGAAAAACTGTTTTTT; CDR3: CATSSGLRGEKLFF
V: TRBV5-1; D: TRBD2; size: NA; J: TRBJ2-1; DNA: TGCGCCAGCAGCCCCAGCGGGAGCTCCTACAATGAGCAGTTCTTC; CDR3: CASSPSGSSYNEQFF
V: TRBV4-3; D: NA; size: few; J: TRBJ1-1; DNA: TGCGCCAGCAGCCAATGGGCAGGGGCCTCTGAAGCTTTCTTT; CDR3: CASSQWAGASEAFF
V: TRBV11-2; D: NA; size: few; J: TRBJ1-6; DNA: TGTGCCAGCAGCTTAGAGGGACAATATTCACCCCTCCACTTT; CDR3: CASSLEGQYSPLHF
V: TRBV5-4; D: NA; size: NA; J: TRBJ1-3; DNA: TGTGCCAGCACGAACTTTCCGTCTGGAAACACCATATATTTT; CDR3: CASTNFPSGNTIYF
V: TRBV27; D: NA; size: once; J: TRBJ2-4; DNA: TGTGCCAGCAGTTCAGATATAGCCAAAAACATTCAGTACTTC; CDR3: CASSSDIAKNIQYF
V: TRBV2; D: NA; size: NA; J: TRBJ1-1; DNA: TGTGCCAGCAGTGGTGGGACGGGGAACACTGAAGCTTTCTTT; CDR3: CASSGGTGNTEAFF
V: TRBV19; D: NA; size: NA; J: TRBJ2-7; DNA: TGTGCCAGTAGTATAGGGCAGGGGAACGAGCAGTACTTC; CDR3: CASSIGQGNEQYF
V: TRBV6-5; D: NA; size: NA; J: TRBJ1-6; DNA: TGTGCCAGCAGTTACGGGCGGGACTTGGAATTCACCCTCCACTTT; CDR3: CASSYGRDLEFTLHF
V: TRBV4-1; D: NA; size: NA; J: TRBJ1-1; DNA: TGCGCCAGCAGCCAAGGAGGGGGGCTACCGACCTTCTTT; CDR3: CASSQGGGLPTFF
V: TRBV5-1; D: NA; size: NA; J: TRBJ2-7; DNA: TGCGCCAGCAGCGTCGGCGGCAATGGACAGATCAACGAGCAGTACTTC; CDR3: CASSVGGNGQINEQYF
V: TRBV2; D: TRBD1; size: NA; J: TRBJ1-5; DNA: TGTGCCAGCAGCTACCGAAAGGGACAGGGGGGCAATCAGCCCCAGCATTTT; CDR3: CASSYRKGQGGNQPQHF
V: TRBV7-2; D: NA; size: NA; J: TRBJ2-3; DNA: TGTGCCAGCAGCCCCTACAGGGTGGGTGGTACGCAGTATTTT; CDR3: CASSPYRVGGTQYF
V: TRBV6-1; D: NA; size: NA; J: TRBJ1-3; DNA: TGTGCCAGCAGTGAAGGGCATTTCTCTGGAAACACCATATATTTT; CDR3: CASSEGHFSGNTIYF
V: TRBV5-8; D: NA; size: NA; J: TRBJ1-1; DNA: TGTGCCAGCAGCCGTTGGACACTGAACACTGAAGCTTTCTTT; CDR3: CASSRWTLNTEAFF
V: TRBV6-6; D: TRBD1; size: NA; J: TRBJ2-7; DNA: TGTGCCAGCAGTCTGGACAGGTACGAGCAGTACTTC; CDR3: CASSLDRYEQYF
V: TRBV5-1; D: TRBD1; size: NA; J: TRBJ2-7; DNA: TGCGCCAGCAGCTTGGCCGCTACAGGGGAAGAGGAGCAGTACTTC; CDR3: CASSLAATGEEEQYF
V: TRBV30; D: NA; size: NA; J: TRBJ2-7; DNA: TGTGCCTGGAGCCCAGGGCCTCCCGGGGAGCAGTACTTC; CDR3: CAWSPGPPGEQYF
V: TRBV7-8; D: NA; size: medium-sized; J: TRBJ2-7; DNA: TGTGCCAGCAGCTTAGGATGGGACGAGCAGTACTTC; CDR3: CASSLGWDEQYF
V: TRBV9; D: NA; size: once; J: TRBJ2-2; DNA: TGTGCCAGCAGCTTGGCTGGTTCGAACACCGGGGAGCTGTTTTTT; CDR3: CASSLAGSNTGELFF
V: TRBV6-1; D: NA; size: few; J: TRBJ1-4; DNA: TGTGCCAGCAAGGTGGCAGGGGTGTTTAATGAAAAACTGTTTTTT; CDR3: CASKVAGVFNEKLFF
V: TRBV18; D: NA; size: NA; J: TRBJ1-3; DNA: TGTGCCAGCTCACCCGGGGGGCGAAGCTCTGGAAACACCATATATTTT; CDR3: CASSPGGRSSGNTIYF
V: TRBV6-5; D: NA; size: NA; J: TRBJ2-3; DNA: TGTGCCAGCAGTCCGGCTAGCCGCACAGATACGCAGTATTTT; CDR3: CASSPASRTDTQYF
V: TRBV28; D: TRBD2; size: once; J: TRBJ2-7; DNA: TGTGCCAGCAGTTTTGAACTAGCGGGGCTCACCTACGAGCAGTACTTC; CDR3: CASSFELAGLTYEQYF
V: TRBV5-4; D: NA; size: NA; J: TRBJ1-2; DNA: TGTGCCAGCAGCTCCCAGGGTTTGGGTGGCTACACCTTC; CDR3: CASSSQGLGGYTF
V: TRBV7-2; D: NA; size: NA; J: TRBJ2-6; DNA: TGTGCCAGCACCATCTCCTCTGGGGCCAACGTCCTGACTTTC; CDR3: CASTISSGANVLTF
V: TRBV6-5; D: TRBD1; size: NA; J: TRBJ2-5; DNA: TGTGCCAGCAGTGAGGGGGCCCGGGTGACCCAGTACTTC; CDR3: CASSEGARVTQYF
V: TRBV27; D: TRBD1; size: NA; J: TRBJ1-2; DNA: TGTGCCAGCAGTTTATCGACAGGGGGCGGCTACACCTTC; CDR3: CASSLSTGGGYTF
V: TRBV21-1; D: NA; size: NA; J: TRBJ2-5; DNA: TGTGCCAGCAACAAAGCAACGGGGAGAGAGACCCAGTACTTC; CDR3: CASNKATGRETQYF
V: TRBV5-1; D: NA; size: few; J: TRBJ2-3; DNA: TGCGCCAGCAGCTTGGCCTGGGAGACAGATACGCAGTATTTT; CDR3: CASSLAWETDTQYF
V: TRBV11-2; D: NA; size: NA; J: TRBJ1-1; DNA: TGTGCCAGCAGCCCAACTTACCCCGGGGCCTTCCCTGAAGCTTTCTTT; CDR3: CASSPTYPGAFPEAFF
V: TRBV7-6; D: TRBD1; size: NA; J: TRBJ2-7; DNA: TGTGCCAGCAGCTCGGGACAGTACTACGAGCAGTACTTC; CDR3: CASSSGQYYEQYF
V: TRBV11-2; D: NA; size: NA; J: TRBJ2-7; DNA: TGTGCCAGCAGCTTAGATCAAGGCAACCCCTACGAGCAGTACTTC; CDR3: CASSLDQGNPYEQYF
V: TRBV20-1; D: TRBD2; size: NA; J: TRBJ2-5; DNA: TGCAGTGCTAGAGCTAGCGGGGCCGCATACTTC; CDR3: CSARASGAAYF
V: TRBV7-8; D: NA; size: NA; J: TRBJ2-1; DNA: TGTGCCAGCAGCGCTGGAACACTAGTGGGTCTACAGAATGAGCAGTTCTTC; CDR3: CASSAGTLVGLQNEQFF
V: TRBV11-2; D: TRBD1; size: NA; J: TRBJ2-7; DNA: TGTGCCAGCAGCTTGCAGGGGGCGAGGGTCTACGAGCAGTACTTC; CDR3: CASSLQGARVYEQYF
V: TRBV7-8; D: NA; size: few; J: TRBJ1-2; DNA: TGTGCCAGCAGCTCCCATAACTATGGCTACACCTTC; CDR3: CASSSHNYGYTF
V: TRBV7-9; D: NA; size: once; J: TRBJ2-3; DNA: TGTGCCAGCAGGTTACCACACCATAGCACAGATACGCAGTATTTT; CDR3: CASRLPHHSTDTQYF
V: TRBV5-1; D: TRBD2; size: NA; J: TRBJ2-1; DNA: TGCGCCAGCAGCTTCGGTACGGGACTAGCGGGAACTGAGCAGTTCTTC; CDR3: CASSFGTGLAGTEQFF
V: TRBV29-1; D: TRBD2; size: NA; J: TRBJ2-7; DNA: TGCAGCGTCCCAGCGGGAGGGGACAGGGAGCAGTACTTC; CDR3: CSVPAGGDREQYF
V: TRBV19; D: TRBD1; size: NA; J: TRBJ2-7; DNA: TGTGCCAGTAGTATAGCCCCGGGACAGGGAGCTTACGAGCAGTACTTC; CDR3: CASSIAPGQGAYEQYF
V: TRBV28; D: TRBD2; size: NA; J: TRBJ2-7; DNA: TGTGCCAGCAGTTTAGCATTGACTAGCAGCGGCTACGAGCAGTACTTC; CDR3: CASSLALTSSGYEQYF
V: TRBV7-9; D: TRBD2; size: NA; J: TRBJ2-3; DNA: TGTGCCAGCACACTAGCGGGAGACACAGATACGCAGTATTTT; CDR3: CASTLAGDTDTQYF
V: TRBV4-1; D: TRBD2; size: NA; J: TRBJ2-2; DNA: TGCGCCAGCACCTCGGGACTAGCGGGACTTGTGAACACCGGGGAGCTGTTTTTT; CDR3: CASTSGLAGLVNTGELFF
V: TRBV5-1; D: TRBD1; size: NA; J: TRBJ2-2; DNA: TGCGCCAGCAGCTCTAGTCCTCCGGGACAGGGTGGCACCGGGGAGCTGTTTTTT; CDR3: CASSSSPPGQGGTGELFF
V: TRBV18; D: TRBD1; size: NA; J: TRBJ1-1; DNA: TGTGCCAGCTCACCGACAGGGGGGCAGCGATTGAACACTGAAGCTTTCTTT; CDR3: CASSPTGGQRLNTEAFF
V: TRBV12-5; D: NA; size: few; J: TRBJ2-3; DNA: TGTGCTAGTGGCTTGGCCCGGACTGGGGGGAGCACAGATACGCAGTATTTT; CDR3: CASGLARTGGSTDTQYF
V: TRBV10-2; D: TRBD2; size: NA; J: TRBJ2-7; DNA: TGCGCCAGCAGCGCCCCGGGACTAGCGGGAGTCGAGCAGTACTTC; CDR3: CASSAPGLAGVEQYF
V: TRBV7-2; D: NA; size: few; J: TRBJ2-7; DNA: TGTGCCAGCAGCTTAAGGGGAGTAGCGGAAGGCGAGCAGTACTTC; CDR3: CASSLRGVAEGEQYF
V: TRBV10-3; D: NA; size: NA; J: TRBJ1-1; DNA: TGTGCCATCAGTGAACGGGGGGCGCTTTCTGAAGCTTTCTTT; CDR3: CAISERGALSEAFF
V: TRBV6-5; D: NA; size: few; J: TRBJ1-1; DNA: TGTGCCAGCAGTCAGACAGTTTACACTGAAGCTTTCTTT; CDR3: CASSQTVYTEAFF